The 20 T cell receptor beta chains in this list originate from one sample, sequenced in a study of control samples from healthy donors and cancer patients (dated by TCRdb to the early 2020s). Libraries came from the immunoSEQ multiplex PCR assay. Here the immuneACCESS table is served through TCRdb, limited to in-frame sequences with V and J called. Missing clones are a known gap in these copies; in checked studies unresolved V genes cover under half, and the rest lacks a known reason. In all, the sample holds 10,000 to 15,000 clones, and 70% to 90% of those were seen once. The biggest ten clones account for about 3% of the sample. The specimen sequenced was formalin-fixed, paraffin-embedded tissue. These receptors were collected from a male donor with melanoma.

V gene TRBV29-1 combines with J gene TRBJ2-6, with 10 nucleotides matching TRBD1. V was pared by 4 bases and J by 4 bases, with 7 bases of the junction left unmatched. CDR1 is SQVTM and CDR2 is ANQGSEA in the germline V gene. The CDR3 loop spans 16 amino acids. The CDR3 DNA is TGCAGCGTTGGCGGACAGGGGGTGTCCGGGGCCAACGTCCTGACTTTC. This translates into CSVGGQGVSGANVLTF.

In its sample, this clone was seen once. This chain connects TRBV5-1 to TRBJ2-7; 8 positions match TRBD2. CDR3 length: 14 residues. Trimming at V came to 4 bases and at J to 2 bases, leaving 5 bases not matched to a gene. Germline CDR1 and CDR2: SGHRS and YFSETQ. The CDR3 loop is CASSKAGAPYEQYF. The CDR3 bases are TGCGCCAGCAGCAAAGCGGGAGCTCCCTACGAGCAGTACTTC.

The rearrangement links TRBV25-1 to TRBJ2-7; tentatively, D is TRBD2 (6 bases). Trimming stripped 9 bases from V and 2 bases from J, with 20 bases between. From germline, CDR1 is MGHDK and CDR2 SYGVNS. The CDR3 loop spans 15 amino acids. CDR3 amino acids: CARSRRREGPYEQYF. In DNA, the CDR3 is TGTGCCAGGTCGAGGAGGCGGGAAGGGCCCTACGAGCAGTACTTC.

Of note for this clone: One end of the junction fails to match germline, which may point to a read error. The chain carries TRBV7-7 and TRBJ2-7; TRBD2 matches at 8 bases. Germline CDR1 and CDR2: SSHAT and FNYEAQ (reference sequence). The CDR3 is made up of 14 amino acids. The chain's CDR3 is CASSLKILAGEQYF. The CDR3 DNA reads TGTGCTAGCAGCTTAAAGATTTTAGCGGGGGAGCAGTACTTC.

The gene calls are TRBV6-1 and TRBJ2-1; D gene unclear. V shed 0 bases and J shed 6 bases, with 15 bases lying between them. Germline V CDR1 and CDR2: MNHNS, SASEGT. This CDR3 is 16 amino acids long. CDR3 nucleotides: TGTGCCAGCAGTGAAGCGATAAGTGGCCTCGGCAATGAGCAGTTCTTC. As protein: CASSEAISGLGNEQFF.

The V call is TRBV20-1, the J call TRBJ2-6, with D uncertain. This CDR3 region has 14 residues. CDR1 is DFQATT and CDR2 is SNEGSKA in the germline V gene (reference sequence). V lost 3 bases to trimming and J lost 3 bases, with 9 bases between them. Here the CDR3 reads CSASNSGGANVLTF. The CDR3 coding sequence is TGCAGTGCTAGTAATAGTGGTGGGGCCAACGTCCTGACTTTC.

The chain has TRBV1 and TRBJ2-2. TRBV1 is a documented pseudogene. The CDR3 consists of 14 residues. This CDR3 reads CTSSPVPVGGELFF. DNA of the CDR3: TGCACCAGCAGCCCAGTCCCCGTGGGCGGGGAGCTGTTTTTT.

The chain uses TRBV30 and TRBJ2-5; 8 positions agree with TRBD2. J gave up 4 bases and V 3 bases, and 10 bases lay outside the gene matches. In germline, CDR1 is GTSNPN, CDR2 SVGIG (reference sequence). The CDR3 has 15 residues. As DNA, the CDR3 is TGTGCCTGGAGCCCAGGACTAGCAGTTCTAGAGACCCAGTACTTC. It yields the protein CAWSPGLAVLETQYF.

The J gene is TRBJ2-1, the V gene TRBV9; TRBD2 matches 13 bases. The V and J ends lost 1 base and 8 bases, in that order; junction bases with no gene match: 9. Germline V gene sequence: CDR1 SGDLS, CDR2 YYNGEE. The CDR3 runs to 17 residues. CDR3 region: CASSVNIGLAGDHEQFF. In nucleotides, the CDR3 is TGTGCCAGCAGCGTAAATATTGGACTAGCGGGGGACCATGAGCAGTTCTTC.

This clone appeared a single time. Sequence at one end of the junction differs from germline and may be a read error. The chain has TRBV7-7 and TRBJ2-5; D remains ambiguous. CDR1 is SSHAT, CDR2 FNYEAQ, per germline (reference sequence). The CDR3 covers 15 residues. The CDR3 DNA sequence: TGTGCTAGCAGCTTAGTCGCTGGGAACCAAGAGACCCAGTACTTC. Translation gives CASSLVAGNQETQYF.

This chain connects TRBV5-6 to TRBJ1-2; D is ambiguous. The CDR3 extends over 11 amino acids. Looked up from germline, CDR1 is SGHDT and CDR2 is YYEEEE. Trimming removed 4 bases from V and 8 bases from J, with 9 bases in between. The CDR3 loop is CASSRYLGYTF. CDR3 in DNA: TGTGCCAGCAGCCGATATTTGGGCTACACCTTC.

V and J are TRBV7-3 and TRBJ2-6; D gene ambiguous. The V gene's germline CDR1 is SGHTA and CDR2 FQGTGA. The CDR3 contains 16 residues. The V end was cut by 2 bases, the J end by 0 bases, with 8 bases between. CDR3 bases: TGTGCCAGCAGCTTAGCACTGGGCTCTGGGGCCAACGTCCTGACTTTC. This codes for CASSLALGSGANVLTF. Looking up the rest from reference TRBV7-3 and TRBJ2-6 gives the full variable domain: GAGVSQTPSNKVTEKGKYVELRCDPISGHTALYWYRQSLGQGPEFLIYFQGTGAADDSGLPNDRFFAVRPEGSVSTLKIQRTERGDSAVYLCASSLALGSGANVLTFGAGSRLTVL.

This chain uses TRBV7-9 with TRBJ2-3; possible D gene TRBD1, 6 bases. The CDR3 runs 15 residues. CDR1 is SEHNR, CDR2 FQNEAQ, per germline (reference sequence). Trimming stripped 3 bases from V and 5 bases from J, with 15 bases between. The CDR3 reads CASSFRGRLGDTQYF. The DNA for the CDR3 is TGTGCCAGCAGCTTCAGGGGCAGGCTTGGAGATACGCAGTATTTT.

The gene calls are TRBV11-3 and TRBJ1-5; unclear D gene. The V and J ends lost 1 base and 6 bases respectively, with 1 base between them. The CDR3 loop spans 11 amino acids. CDR1 SGHNT and CDR2 YENEEA come from the germline V gene. CDR3 loop: CASSLGQPQHF. The CDR3 DNA is TGTGCCAGCAGCTTAGGTCAGCCCCAGCATTTT.

This clone was observed a handful of times. The chain combines TRBV11-3 with TRBJ2-7, with D uncertain. Germline V gene sequence: CDR1 SGHNT, CDR2 YENEEA. V was cut by 0 bases and J by 5 bases, with 11 bases left in between. The CDR3 spans 14 residues. CDR3 sequence reads: CASSLEGTGDEQYF. The CDR3 DNA follows: TGTGCCAGCAGCTTAGAGGGTACGGGCGACGAGCAGTACTTC.

This chain uses TRBV2 with TRBJ2-1, with TRBD2 identical over 10 bases. The CDR3 is 16 residues long. Trimming removed 6 bases from V and 10 bases from J; junction bases left unmatched: 15. CDR1 and CDR2 (germline): SNHLY, FYNNEI. CDR3 sequence reads: CASSYKITSGIGEQFF. CDR3 sequence (DNA): TGTGCCAGCAGCTATAAAATCACTAGCGGGATTGGGGAGCAGTTCTTC.

The CDR3 DNA reads TGTGCCAGTAGCCCATCATACGACAGGAACGGAGCTTTCTTT. This translates into CASSPSYDRNGAFF. The gene calls are TRBV19 and TRBJ1-1, with D possibly TRBD1 on 6 matching bases. CDR1 and CDR2 from the germline V gene are LNHDA and SQIVND (reference sequence). This CDR3 comprises 14 residues. Deletions cut 6 bases from V and 10 bases from J, with 21 bases between.

The V call is TRBV16, the J call TRBJ2-1, with 8 bases identical to TRBD2. This CDR3 contains 16 residues. Per the germline V gene, CDR1 is KGHSY and CDR2 is FQNENV. V gave up 0 bases and J gave up 4 bases; unmatched junction bases: 5. CDR3 coding DNA: TGTGCCAGCAGCCAATCAGGCGGGAGGAGTTACAATGAGCAGTTCTTC. This gives the protein CASSQSGGRSYNEQFF.

V and J are TRBV18 and TRBJ2-1, with 8 bases fitting TRBD2. CDR1 and CDR2 (germline): KGHSH, LQKENI. The length of the CDR3 is 18 residues. The V and J ends lost 6 bases and 7 bases, in that order; junction bases with no gene match: 20. CDR3 region: CASSWIGLALSLRNEQFF. CDR3 coding DNA: TGTGCCAGCTCCTGGATAGGACTAGCCTTATCTTTGAGGAATGAGCAGTTCTTC.

CDR3 in amino acids: CASSEGAGEFYGYTF. The DNA of the CDR3 is TGTGCCAGCAGCGAGGGGGCCGGAGAATTCTATGGCTACACCTTC. The rearrangement links TRBV21-1 to TRBJ1-2; TRBD1 is the table's D call and was not checked against the DNA. TRBV21-1 is reported as a pseudogene. CDR3 length equals 15 residues.